The 19 T cell receptor beta chains listed next were all sequenced from one sample in a study of cytomegalovirus exposure and HLA in healthy donors. Vbeta (60) and Jbeta (13) primers were used in the PCR. TCRdb's copy holds only in-frame clones and misses some; the assay was immunoSEQ multiplex PCR. The profile shows roughly 150,000 clones, roughly four fifths of them singletons. The sequenced sample was PBMCs. These receptor sequences come from a woman aged 40 to 49 in good health and CMV-seronegative.

The V gene is TRBV4-1, the J gene TRBJ2-4; 9 nucleotides agree with TRBD2. The germline V gene has CDR1 MGHRA and CDR2 YSYEKL. This CDR3 comprises 17 residues. V trimming: 3 bases; J trimming: 0 bases; junction bases outside the gene matches: 6. Written as DNA, the CDR3 is TGCGCCAGCAGCCATTCTAGCGGGGTTCTAGCCAAAAACATTCAGTACTTC. Translating it yields CASSHSSGVLAKNIQYF.

The J gene is TRBJ2-7, the V gene TRBV2; 8 nucleotides agree with TRBD1. The V gene's germline CDR1 is SNHLY and CDR2 FYNNEI. The V and J ends lost 6 bases and 4 bases, in that order; junction bases with no gene match: 2. This CDR3 is 12 amino acids long. The CDR3 DNA follows: TGTGCCAGCAGACAGGGGGTGTACGAGCAGTACTTC. Its protein is CASRQGVYEQYF.

V and J are TRBV11-2 and TRBJ2-3; D gene uncertain. This CDR3 comprises 13 residues. The V and J ends lost 1 base and 5 bases respectively, with 7 bases between them. Germline V lookup: CDR1 SGHAT, CDR2 FQNNGV. CDR3 bases: TGTGCCAGCAGCTTAGGACAAGGAGATACGCAGTATTTT. Amino acid sequence: CASSLGQGDTQYF.

This chain joins TRBV5-1 and TRBJ2-2; D remains unclear. V was pared by 4 bases and J by 5 bases, with 18 bases between. There are 16 residues in the CDR3. Germline values: CDR1 SGHRS, CDR2 YFSETQ. The CDR3: CASSVTTIPLTGELFF. The CDR3 DNA reads as TGCGCCAGCAGCGTAACAACTATTCCCCTTACCGGGGAGCTGTTTTTT.

The chain has TRBV10-2 and TRBJ2-7; 8 nucleotides match TRBD1. This CDR3 spans 12 amino acids. From germline, CDR1 is WSHSY and CDR2 SAAADI. With 5 bases clipped from V and 6 bases from J, the junction kept 3 bases outside the gene matches. CDR3 DNA sequence: TGCGCCAGCAGTCCACAGGGGGGCGAGCAGTACTTC. It is translated as CASSPQGGEQYF.

CDR3: CASSYRTGANEKLFF. The DNA for the CDR3 is TGTGCCAGCAGTTATCGGACAGGGGCTAATGAAAAACTGTTTTTT. The chain has TRBV6-6 and TRBJ1-4; TRBD1 agrees at 9 bases. The CDR3 covers 15 residues. Germline V gene lookup returns CDR1 MNHNY and CDR2 SVGAGI (reference sequence). V shed 3 bases and J 3 bases; nucleotides not matched to a gene: 2.

The J gene is TRBJ1-2, the V gene TRBV30; D not resolved. V was shortened by 0 bases and J by 7 bases, with 12 bases between the two germline ends. From germline, CDR1 is GTSNPN and CDR2 SVGIG (reference sequence). The CDR3 has 13 residues. The CDR3 loop is CAWSVLERAGYTF. DNA of the CDR3: TGTGCCTGGAGTGTACTAGAGCGGGCTGGCTACACCTTC.

This clone was counted only a few times. The CDR3 reads CAWSHSGNTIYF. The CDR3 bases are TGTGCCTGGAGTCACAGTGGAAACACCATATATTTT. This chain connects TRBV30 to TRBJ1-3; D is ambiguous. CDR3 size: 12 residues. The V and J ends lost 2 bases and 3 bases respectively, with 5 bases between them. The germline V gene encodes CDR1 GTSNPN and CDR2 SVGIG (reference sequence).

V is TRBV4-2 and J is TRBJ2-5, with D possibly being TRBD1 (5 bases). The V and J ends lost 0 bases and 2 bases respectively, with 10 bases between them. Looked up from germline, CDR1 is LGHNA and CDR2 is YNFKEQ. This CDR3 spans 15 amino acids. Here the CDR3 DNA reads TGTGCCAGCAGCCAAGAGTACAGGCCGCAAGAGACCCAGTACTTC. It yields the protein CASSQEYRPQETQYF.

V usage is TRBV9 and J usage is TRBJ2-6; the D is unclear. The CDR3 is made up of 17 amino acids. Trimming removed 0 bases at V and 0 bases at J, with 10 bases between. Germline V gives CDR1 SGDLS, CDR2 YYNGEE. The CDR3 DNA is TGTGCCAGCAGCGTAGCTACGGCTAGCTCTGGGGCCAACGTCCTGACTTTC. Translation gives CASSVATASSGANVLTF.

V and J are TRBV18 and TRBJ2-5; 7 nucleotides match TRBD1. CDR1 and CDR2 (germline): KGHSH, LQKENI. The CDR3 totals 13 residues. The junction had 4 bases not matched to a gene; V was cut back by 7 bases and J by 2 bases. In nucleotides, the CDR3 is TGTGCCAGCTACGCAGGGGGACAAGAGACCCAGTACTTC. It encodes CASYAGGQETQYF. The variable domain in full, completed from reference TRBV18 and TRBJ2-5, reads NAGVMQNPRHLVRRRGQEARLRCSPMKGHSHVYWYRQLPEEGLKFMVYLQKENIIDESGMPKERFSAEFPKEGPSILRIQQVVRGDSAAYFCASYAGGQETQYFGPGTRLLVL.

The genes are TRBV2 and TRBJ2-4; the match to TRBD1 covers 9 bases. V shed 3 bases and J 7 bases; nucleotides not matched to a gene: 4. Germline CDR1 is SNHLY and CDR2 is FYNNEI. The CDR3 is 14 amino acids. CDR3 nucleotide sequence: TGTGCCAGCAGTGAGAGGACAGGGGCGAACATTCAGTACTTC. Its translation is CASSERTGANIQYF.

This clone was counted between two and nine times. This chain joins TRBV5-1 and TRBJ2-7; no definite D call. V lost 3 bases, J lost 4 bases, and 8 bases lay in between. Per germline, CDR1 SGHRS and CDR2 YFSETQ. The CDR3 has 12 amino acids. The CDR3 here is CASSSEWYEQYF. The CDR3 DNA sequence: TGCGCCAGCAGCTCAGAATGGTACGAGCAGTACTTC. The full variable domain, with the rest looked up from reference TRBV5-1 and TRBJ2-7, is KAGVTQTPRYLIKTRGQQVTLSCSPISGHRSVSWYQQTPGQGLQFLFEYFSETQRNKGNFPGRFSGRQFSNSRSEMNVSTLELGDSALYLCASSSEWYEQYFGPGTRLTVT.

The chain joins TRBV7-9 to TRBJ1-1, with D maybe TRBD1 (5 bases). Germline V CDR1 and CDR2: SEHNR, FQNEAQ (reference sequence). The CDR3 is 16 amino acids. With 1 base removed from V and 0 bases from J, the gap between germline ends came to 12 bases. The CDR3 DNA reads TGTGCCAGCAGCTTAGGGTCAATGGACATGAACACTGAAGCTTTCTTT. Translation: CASSLGSMDMNTEAFF.

V gene TRBV7-3 combines with J gene TRBJ2-7; 9 nucleotides line up with TRBD2. This CDR3 comprises 15 residues. V shed 3 bases, J shed 4 bases, and the junction held 7 bases outside the gene matches. Germline assignment: CDR1 SGHTA and CDR2 FQGTGA. The CDR3 nucleotides read TGTGCCAGCAGCTTGAGTAGCGGGGGCCGTTACGAGCAGTACTTC. Residues: CASSLSSGGRYEQYF. Drawing the rest from reference TRBV7-3 and TRBJ2-7, the complete variable domain is GAGVSQTPSNKVTEKGKYVELRCDPISGHTALYWYRQSLGQGPEFLIYFQGTGAADDSGLPNDRFFAVRPEGSVSTLKIQRTERGDSAVYLCASSLSSGGRYEQYFGPGTRLTVT.

The chain recombines TRBV28 with TRBJ1-5; possible D gene TRBD1, 5 bases. The V gene lost 7 bases and the J gene lost 6 bases, with 19 bases spanning the gap. CDR3 length: 15 amino acids. From germline, CDR1 is MDHEN and CDR2 SYDVKM. CDR3 residues: CASTSSGGWLQPQHF. The DNA for the CDR3 is TGTGCCAGCACCTCCTCGGGGGGGTGGCTTCAGCCCCAGCATTTT.

This clone has just one count. CDR3 residues: CASSSGWLDTQYF. The CDR3 DNA reads TGTGCCAGCAGTTCCGGGTGGCTAGATACGCAGTATTTT. The chain is built from TRBV7-9 and TRBJ2-3; D remains unclear. CDR1 SEHNR and CDR2 FQNEAQ come from the germline V gene (reference sequence). This CDR3 comprises 13 residues. V lost 6 bases and J 5 bases, leaving 12 bases between the germline ends.

The chain couples TRBV9 to TRBJ2-1, with 14 bases lining up with TRBD2. The CDR3 runs to 17 residues. Germline V gene data show CDR1 as SGDLS and CDR2 as YYNGEE. V lost 0 bases to trimming and J lost 5 bases; unmatched junction nucleotides: 4. CDR3 sequence reads: CASSVGLAGGPNNEQFF. The DNA for the CDR3 is TGTGCCAGCAGCGTAGGACTAGCGGGAGGGCCTAACAATGAGCAGTTCTTC.

The chain couples TRBV29-1 to TRBJ2-1; TRBD1 is a possible D gene (5 bases). CDR1 SQVTM and CDR2 ANQGSEA come from the germline V gene. V lost 4 bases and J 9 bases, leaving 16 bases between the germline ends. This CDR3 contains 13 residues. The CDR3 bases are TGCAGCGTTGGGATCAGGGCGTTTGGTGAGCAGTTCTTC. Its translation: CSVGIRAFGEQFF.